The 19 T cell receptor beta chains below all came from one sample that was sequenced in a study of T-cell memory formation after mild COVID-19. Each CDR3 protein gets one entry after TCRdb re-called the 5' RACE reads with MiXCR. The sample yields 110,000 or so distinct CDR3 sequences, 22% seen once. Sequencing was done on a sample of PBMCs or a T cell subset sorted from them (not recorded which). The receptors shown here come from a young man who had mild COVID-19 (a few samples of this study predate the infection). Cell type and time point are not known.

The table lists this clonotype with many counts. The chain carries TRBV7-9 and TRBJ2-7, with unresolved D. The CDR3 is made up of 11 amino acids. CDR1 SEHNR and CDR2 FQNEAQ come from the germline V gene (reference sequence). V dropped 6 bases and J dropped 3 bases, with 6 bases sitting between them. This CDR3 is CASRVLYEQYF. The CDR3 DNA reads TGTGCCAGCAGGGTCCTCTACGAGCAGTACTTC. Full variable domain (remainder filled in from reference TRBV7-9 and TRBJ2-7): DTGVSQNPRHKITKRGQNVTFRCDPISEHNRLYWYRQTLGQGPEFLTYFQNEAQLEKSRLLSDRFSAERPKGSFSTLEIQRTEQGDSAMYLCASRVLYEQYFGPGTRLTVT.

This clonotype was observed a handful of times. The rearrangement uses TRBV5-1 and TRBJ2-7, with 9 bases that match TRBD1. This CDR3 contains 15 residues. V lost 5 bases, J lost 0 bases, and 6 bases stayed unmatched. Germline V lookup: CDR1 SGHRS, CDR2 YFSETQ. CDR3 amino acids: CASRSGTGSSYEQYF. The CDR3 DNA follows: TGCGCCAGCAGGTCCGGGACAGGGAGCTCCTACGAGCAGTACTTC.

This clonotype was counted only a few times. The chain couples TRBV27 to TRBJ2-7; TRBD2 agrees at 8 bases. This CDR3 has 14 residues. Germline loops: CDR1 MNHEY, CDR2 SMNVEV (reference sequence). Trimming took 6 bases from V and 2 from J; bases not matched to a gene: 6. The CDR3 nucleotides read TGTGCCAGCAGCGGTCTAGCGGGCCCCTACGAGCAGTACGTC. Residues: CASSGLAGPYEQYV.

This clonotype was seen a handful of times. The V call is TRBV6-5, the J call TRBJ1-2, with 9 bases that match TRBD1. Trimming at V came to 7 bases and at J to 6 bases, leaving 9 bases not matched to a gene. The germline V gene has CDR1 MNHEY and CDR2 SVGAGI. This CDR3 contains 14 residues. The CDR3 loop is CASTTRGTGNGYTF. Here the CDR3 DNA reads TGTGCCAGCACAACCAGAGGGACAGGGAATGGCTACACCTTC.

The chain recombines TRBV27 with TRBJ2-1; D gene uncertain. The CDR3 extends over 11 amino acids. Germline V CDR1 and CDR2: MNHEY, SMNVEV (reference sequence). Trimming stripped 6 bases from V and 3 bases from J, with 3 bases between. CDR3 bases: TGTGCCAGCAGCAACTACAATGAGCAGTTCTTC. Protein sequence: CASSNYNEQFF.

This chain uses TRBV20-1 with TRBJ2-7; D is uncertain. Germline CDR1 reads DFQATT; CDR2 reads SNEGSKA (reference sequence). The CDR3 loop spans 16 amino acids. V was cut by 6 bases and J by 0 bases, with 21 bases left in between. CDR3 DNA sequence: TGCAGTGCCCGGGCGAGGCACGCACATAGCTCCTACGAGCAGTACGTC. Translation: CSARARHAHSSYEQYV.

V gene TRBV12-3 or TRBV12-4 combines with J gene TRBJ1-1; D not certain. The CDR3 sequence is 11 residues long. V was shortened by 4 bases and J by 4 bases, with 4 bases between the two germline ends. The CDR3 DNA follows: TGTGCCAGCAGTTCCCCCACTGAAGCTTTCTTT. It translates to CASSSPTEAFF.

This clonotype was picked up a small number of times. The chain links TRBV5-1 to TRBJ1-6; 8 bases are shared with TRBD1. Per germline, CDR1 SGHRS and CDR2 YFSETQ. Germline trimming cut 4 bases from V and 7 bases from J; bases unmatched to any gene: 7. CDR3 length: 15 amino acids. Written as DNA, the CDR3 is TGCGCCAGCAGCCCCGGACAGGGCATGAATTCACCCCTCCACTTT. This codes for CASSPGQGMNSPLHF.

This chain links TRBV29-1 with TRBJ1-1; unclear D gene. V lost 7 bases, J lost 4 bases, and 7 bases lay in between. Germline loops: CDR1 SQVTM, CDR2 ANQGSEA. CDR3 length equals 10 residues. The CDR3, as DNA: TGCAGCGCCCGGTCCACTGAAGCTTTCTTT. It codes for CSARSTEAFF.

This clonotype was seen only a few times. This rearrangement joins TRBV4-3 to TRBJ1-1; D may be TRBD1 (6 bases). Deletions cut 0 bases from V and 8 bases from J, with 13 bases between. This CDR3 has 14 residues. The germline V gene has CDR1 LGHNA and CDR2 YSLEER. The CDR3 reads CASSQDPGQREAFF. The DNA for the CDR3 is TGCGCCAGCAGCCAAGATCCCGGACAGCGAGAAGCTTTCTTT.

The genes are TRBV29-1 and TRBJ1-1; unclear D gene. This CDR3 region has 13 residues. Per the germline V gene, CDR1 is SQVTM and CDR2 is ANQGSEA. Trimming removed 5 bases at V and 5 bases at J, with 15 bases between. The CDR3 sequence: CSVKVGIRTEAFF. The CDR3 nucleotides read TGCAGCGTTAAGGTTGGGATTAGGACTGAAGCTTTCTTT.

This chain links TRBV6-2 or TRBV6-3 with TRBJ2-6; no reliable D call. Trimming stripped 2 bases from V and 0 bases from J, with 5 bases between. Germline V gene data show CDR1 as MNHEY and CDR2 as SVGEGT. The CDR3 covers 15 residues. CDR3 region: CASSYASSGANVLTF. The CDR3 DNA is TGTGCCAGCAGTTACGCAAGCTCTGGGGCCAACGTCCTGACTTTC.

The chain couples TRBV7-6 to TRBJ2-7; 9 positions agree with TRBD1. J lost 4 bases, V lost 6 bases, and 7 bases had no gene match. The CDR3 covers 14 residues. Germline V lookup: CDR1 SGHVS, CDR2 FNYEAQ. The CDR3 is CASSQETGGYEQYF. The DNA of the CDR3 is TGTGCCAGCAGTCAAGAGACAGGGGGGTACGAGCAGTACTTC.

This clonotype was seen more than once but under ten times. V gene TRBV5-4 combines with J gene TRBJ1-6; D is ambiguous. Trimming cost V 0 bases and J 10 bases, with 14 bases left between them. This CDR3 is built from 15 residues. CDR1 and CDR2 (germline): SGHNT, YYREEE (reference sequence). The CDR3 sequence: CASSLVVGVESPLHF. CDR3 bases: TGTGCCAGCAGCTTGGTAGTCGGGGTTGAGTCACCCCTCCACTTT.

This clonotype came up a few times. The chain has TRBV24-1 and TRBJ2-1; no reliable D call. V was pared by 1 base and J by 2 bases, with 20 bases between. Per the germline V gene, CDR1 is KGHDR and CDR2 is SFDVKD. The CDR3 contains 19 residues. The CDR3, as DNA: TGTGCCACCAGTGATTTCCTAGAACCGGTGGGTAGGGCCTACAATGAGCAGTTCTTC. Its translation: CATSDFLEPVGRAYNEQFF.

About this clonotype itself: At one end the junction does not follow the germline gene, possibly because of a read error. The gene calls are TRBV20-1 and TRBJ2-6; 7 bases fit TRBD1. The CDR3 length is 16 residues. CDR1 and CDR2 (germline): DFQATT, SNEGSKA (reference sequence). This CDR3 reads CSARDRDHSGANVLTF. The CDR3 nucleotides read TGCAGTGCTCGAGACAGGGATCACTCTGGGGCCAACGTCCTGACTTTC.

This clonotype has only a few counts. The chain has TRBV9 and TRBJ2-2, with D hard to call. The V end was cut by 4 bases, the J end by 0 bases, with 4 bases between. The length of the CDR3 is 13 residues. Germline CDR1 is SGDLS and CDR2 is YYNGEE. The CDR3: CASSQPNTGELFF. CDR3 sequence (DNA): TGTGCCAGCAGCCAACCGAACACCGGGGAGCTGTTTTTT.

This clonotype was observed a few times. The rearrangement links TRBV6-6 to TRBJ1-5, with a possible D match to TRBD1 (5 bases). The CDR3 is 15 amino acids. V lost 5 bases and J 2 bases, leaving 13 bases between the germline ends. Germline loops: CDR1 MNHNY, CDR2 SVGAGI (reference sequence). This chain's CDR3 is CASSQGLVGNQPQHF. CDR3 bases: TGTGCCAGCAGTCAGGGACTAGTTGGCAATCAGCCCCAGCATTTT.

The CDR3 protein is CASSLRPGNTGELFF. The CDR3 bases are TGTGCCAGCAGCCTTAGGCCCGGGAACACCGGGGAGCTGTTTTTT. The V call is TRBV7-9, the J call TRBJ2-2; no firm D call. The V gene's germline CDR1 is SEHNR and CDR2 FQNEAQ (reference sequence). The germline V and J ends were trimmed by 5 bases and 1 base, with 11 bases remaining between them. CDR3 length: 15 amino acids.